The T cell receptor beta chain described here comes from a study of CD8+ T cells in alopecia areata. Study at large: For treated patients, severity scores reflected the percentage of scalp area affected.

Looked up from germline, CDR1 is SEHNR and CDR2 is FQNEAQ (reference sequence). This CDR3 contains 14 residues. The ends were cut back, 1 base at V and 7 bases at J, with 11 bases in the middle. The sample's treatment: oral pan-JAK inhibitor, 5-10 mg twice daily. Reverse transcribed after extraction, RNA yielded cDNA as the sequencing template. Clones were read by immunoSEQ multiplex PCR, and TCRdb kept only the in-frame ones, dropping some. The sample shows about 290,000 clones, nearly 60% of them seen only once. The chain couples TRBV7-9 to TRBJ1-5, with D possibly TRBD1 on 6 matching bases. This receptor was taken from a human donor with alopecia areata. The sequenced sample was CD4+ T cells sorted from blood, obtained at week 24, from a patient treated with tofacitinib. The CDR3 protein is CASSLVGGGQPQHF. The CDR3 coding sequence is TGTGCCAGCAGCTTAGTTGGTGGGGGCCAGCCCCAGCATTTT.